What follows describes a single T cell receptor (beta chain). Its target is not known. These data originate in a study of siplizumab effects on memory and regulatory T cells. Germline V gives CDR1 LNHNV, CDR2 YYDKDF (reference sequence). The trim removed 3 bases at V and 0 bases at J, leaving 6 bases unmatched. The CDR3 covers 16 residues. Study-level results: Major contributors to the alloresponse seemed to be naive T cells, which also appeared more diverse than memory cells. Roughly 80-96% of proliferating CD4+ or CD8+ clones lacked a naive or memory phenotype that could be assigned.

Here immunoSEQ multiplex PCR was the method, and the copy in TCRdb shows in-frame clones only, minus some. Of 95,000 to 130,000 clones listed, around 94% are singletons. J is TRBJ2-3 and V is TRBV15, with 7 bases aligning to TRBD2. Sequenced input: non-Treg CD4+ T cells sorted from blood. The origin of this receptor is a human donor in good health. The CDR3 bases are TGTGCCACCAGCAGCCGAGCGGGACCTAGCACAGATACGCAGTATTTT. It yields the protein CATSSRAGPSTDTQYF.